This is a list of T cell receptor beta chains from one sample in a study of blood T cell repertoires in COVID-19. Clones were sequenced by immunoSEQ multiplex PCR, and TCRdb holds only the in-frame ones, with some missing. The sample holds about 480,000 clones; approximately 87% are singletons and the top ten take around 1.9%. The sample was PBMCs or T cells enriched from blood (not recorded which). The receptors come from a woman between 35 and 50 years old who had recovered from COVID-19. Each CDR3 is given with its conserved first and last residue. The order of the fields is J gene, CDR3 length, V gene, D gene, clone size, CDR3 protein, CDR3 DNA. A D gene is named only where the DNA matches it firmly. Size values are once, few and many counts, or a class for expanded clones, and some rows have none.

J gene: TRBJ2-2
CDR3 length: 16
V gene: TRBV4-2
D gene: -
clone size: -
CDR3 protein: CASSQDPAASTGELFF
CDR3 DNA: TGTGCCAGCAGCCAAGATCCGGCGGCTAGCACCGGGGAGCTGTTTTTT

J gene: TRBJ2-1
CDR3 length: 16
V gene: TRBV25-1
D gene: TRBD2
clone size: -
CDR3 protein: CASSERVAGALDEQFF
CDR3 DNA: TGTGCCAGCAGTGAGAGGGTAGCGGGGGCCCTGGATGAGCAGTTCTTC

J gene: TRBJ2-7
CDR3 length: 15
V gene: TRBV5-6
D gene: -
clone size: -
CDR3 protein: CASSLETGRAYEQYF
CDR3 DNA: TGTGCCAGCAGCTTGGAAACAGGGCGGGCGTACGAGCAGTACTTC

J gene: TRBJ2-3
CDR3 length: 16
V gene: TRBV24-1
D gene: -
clone size: once
CDR3 protein: CATSETGQILTDTQYF
CDR3 DNA: TGTGCCACCAGTGAAACAGGACAGATACTCACAGATACGCAGTATTTT

J gene: TRBJ2-5
CDR3 length: 15
V gene: TRBV15
D gene: TRBD2
clone size: -
CDR3 protein: CATSTRTSDQETQYF
CDR3 DNA: TGTGCCACCAGCACCAGGACTAGCGACCAAGAGACCCAGTACTTC

J gene: TRBJ2-7
CDR3 length: 18
V gene: TRBV5-1
D gene: TRBD2
clone size: few
CDR3 protein: CASSRGTSGSRTSYEQYF
CDR3 DNA: TGCGCCAGCAGCCGGGGGACTAGCGGGAGCCGAACCTCCTACGAGCAGTACTTC

J gene: TRBJ2-2
CDR3 length: 17
V gene: TRBV24-1
D gene: TRBD1
clone size: -
CDR3 protein: CATSDLHGTGNTGELFF
CDR3 DNA: TGTGCCACCAGTGATTTACATGGGACAGGAAACACCGGGGAGCTGTTTTTT

J gene: TRBJ1-1
CDR3 length: 13
V gene: TRBV30
D gene: -
clone size: once
CDR3 protein: CAWSVAGYTEAFF
CDR3 DNA: TGTGCCTGGAGTGTGGCGGGGTACACTGAAGCTTTCTTT

J gene: TRBJ2-3
CDR3 length: 15
V gene: TRBV2
D gene: -
clone size: -
CDR3 protein: CASSAMGASTDTQYF
CDR3 DNA: TGTGCCAGCAGTGCCATGGGAGCTAGCACAGATACGCAGTATTTT

J gene: TRBJ2-1
CDR3 length: 15
V gene: TRBV27
D gene: TRBD2
clone size: -
CDR3 protein: CASSLLAGIYNEQFF
CDR3 DNA: TGTGCCAGCAGTTTACTAGCGGGCATCTACAATGAGCAGTTCTTC

J gene: TRBJ2-1
CDR3 length: 19
V gene: TRBV7-9
D gene: TRBD2
clone size: -
CDR3 protein: CASSLTSGTSGSSYNEQFF
CDR3 DNA: TGTGCCAGCAGCTTAACTTCCGGGACTAGCGGGAGCTCCTACAATGAGCAGTTCTTC

J gene: TRBJ2-7
CDR3 length: 15
V gene: TRBV2
D gene: TRBD2
clone size: -
CDR3 protein: CASKDLTGGPHEQYF
CDR3 DNA: TGTGCCAGCAAAGACCTGACGGGAGGGCCCCACGAGCAGTACTTC

J gene: TRBJ2-3
CDR3 length: 14
V gene: TRBV11-3
D gene: TRBD1
clone size: -
CDR3 protein: CASSSTGQPDTQYF
CDR3 DNA: TGTGCCAGCAGCTCGACGGGACAGCCAGATACGCAGTATTTT

J gene: TRBJ1-2
CDR3 length: 13
V gene: TRBV12-3/TRBV12-4
D gene: -
clone size: -
CDR3 protein: CASSFRQTYGYTF
CDR3 DNA: TGTGCCAGCAGTTTCAGACAAACCTATGGCTACACCTTC

J gene: TRBJ2-4
CDR3 length: 13
V gene: TRBV21-1
D gene: -
clone size: -
CDR3 protein: CASSIRGENIQYF
CDR3 DNA: TGTGCCAGCAGCATCAGGGGGGAAAACATTCAGTACTTC

J gene: TRBJ1-5
CDR3 length: 15
V gene: TRBV2
D gene: -
clone size: few
CDR3 protein: CASSEGRGGNQPQHF
CDR3 DNA: TGTGCCAGCAGTGAGGGCAGGGGAGGCAATCAGCCCCAGCATTTT

J gene: TRBJ2-7
CDR3 length: 14
V gene: TRBV4-2
D gene: TRBD2
clone size: -
CDR3 protein: CASSYSGRAFEQYF
CDR3 DNA: TGTGCCAGCAGCTATAGCGGGAGGGCCTTCGAGCAGTACTTC

J gene: TRBJ1-2
CDR3 length: 12
V gene: TRBV19
D gene: TRBD1
clone size: -
CDR3 protein: CASSVRDRGYTF
CDR3 DNA: TGTGCCAGTAGTGTAAGGGACAGGGGCTACACCTTC

J gene: TRBJ1-1
CDR3 length: 13
V gene: TRBV3-1/TRBV3-2
D gene: -
clone size: -
CDR3 protein: CASSQEVRGRAFF
CDR3 DNA: TGTGCCAGCAGCCAAGAGGTGAGAGGAAGGGCTTTCTTT

J gene: TRBJ2-7
CDR3 length: 15
V gene: TRBV27
D gene: -
clone size: once
CDR3 protein: CASSRTVTRSYEQYF
CDR3 DNA: TGTGCCAGCAGTCGTACCGTGACTCGCTCCTACGAGCAGTACTTC

J gene: TRBJ2-3
CDR3 length: 16
V gene: TRBV4-3
D gene: TRBD2
clone size: -
CDR3 protein: CASSHLLAATTDTQYF
CDR3 DNA: TGCGCCAGCAGCCACTTACTAGCGGCCACCACAGATACGCAGTATTTT

J gene: TRBJ1-2
CDR3 length: 13
V gene: TRBV6-5
D gene: -
clone size: -
CDR3 protein: CATVGQANYGYTF
CDR3 DNA: TGTGCCACCGTGGGACAAGCTAACTATGGCTACACCTTC

J gene: TRBJ2-7
CDR3 length: 14
V gene: TRBV6-5
D gene: TRBD2
clone size: -
CDR3 protein: CASNGLAGSYEQYF
CDR3 DNA: TGTGCCAGCAATGGACTAGCGGGTTCCTACGAGCAGTACTTC

J gene: TRBJ2-1
CDR3 length: 18
V gene: TRBV30
D gene: TRBD2
clone size: -
CDR3 protein: CAWKTSGRAPNSYNEQFF
CDR3 DNA: TGTGCCTGGAAAACTAGCGGGAGGGCCCCCAACTCCTACAATGAGCAGTTCTTC

J gene: TRBJ2-7
CDR3 length: 14
V gene: TRBV15
D gene: TRBD2
clone size: -
CDR3 protein: CATRRAGEYGEQYF
CDR3 DNA: TGTGCCACCAGGCGAGCGGGAGAATATGGCGAGCAGTACTTC

J gene: TRBJ1-1
CDR3 length: 17
V gene: TRBV7-2
D gene: -
clone size: -
CDR3 protein: CASSLTHGGGMNTEAFF
CDR3 DNA: TGTGCCAGCAGCTTAACGCATGGGGGGGGAATGAACACTGAAGCTTTCTTT

J gene: TRBJ2-1
CDR3 length: 14
V gene: TRBV6-1
D gene: TRBD2
clone size: -
CDR3 protein: CASSDIAGPREQFF
CDR3 DNA: TGTGCCAGCAGTGATATAGCGGGACCGCGTGAGCAGTTCTTC

J gene: TRBJ2-1
CDR3 length: 15
V gene: TRBV13
D gene: -
clone size: -
CDR3 protein: CASSLSHAAVGEQFF
CDR3 DNA: TGTGCCAGCAGCTTATCACATGCGGCAGTCGGGGAGCAGTTCTTC

J gene: TRBJ2-7
CDR3 length: 13
V gene: TRBV6-5
D gene: -
clone size: -
CDR3 protein: CASTSVGWSEQYF
CDR3 DNA: TGTGCCAGCACCTCCGTAGGTTGGAGCGAGCAGTACTTC

J gene: TRBJ2-7
CDR3 length: 14
V gene: TRBV6-5
D gene: -
clone size: -
CDR3 protein: CASRKPGQTYEQYF
CDR3 DNA: TGTGCCAGCAGAAAGCCGGGACAAACTTACGAGCAGTACTTC

J gene: TRBJ1-2
CDR3 length: 13
V gene: TRBV6-4
D gene: TRBD1
clone size: -
CDR3 protein: CASSGDRGQGYTF
CDR3 DNA: TGTGCCAGCAGTGGTGACAGGGGGCAAGGCTACACCTTC

J gene: TRBJ2-3
CDR3 length: 16
V gene: TRBV19
D gene: TRBD2
clone size: once
CDR3 protein: CASSTGTSGKGDTQYF
CDR3 DNA: TGTGCCAGTAGTACCGGGACTAGCGGGAAGGGAGATACGCAGTATTTT

J gene: TRBJ2-7
CDR3 length: 15
V gene: TRBV6-5
D gene: TRBD1
clone size: -
CDR3 protein: CASSYSGQGPYEQYF
CDR3 DNA: TGTGCCAGCAGTTACTCGGGACAGGGTCCCTACGAGCAGTACTTC

J gene: TRBJ2-7
CDR3 length: 15
V gene: TRBV11-2
D gene: TRBD2
clone size: few
CDR3 protein: CASSPLAGEYYEQYF
CDR3 DNA: TGTGCCAGCAGCCCACTAGCGGGTGAATACTACGAGCAGTACTTC

J gene: TRBJ2-2
CDR3 length: 17
V gene: TRBV5-1
D gene: TRBD2
clone size: -
CDR3 protein: CASSKGLAGRGLEELFF
CDR3 DNA: TGCGCCAGCAGCAAGGGACTAGCGGGACGTGGGTTGGAGGAGCTGTTTTTT

J gene: TRBJ1-5
CDR3 length: 15
V gene: TRBV20-1
D gene: -
clone size: -
CDR3 protein: CSASLPGRSNQPQHF
CDR3 DNA: TGCAGTGCTAGTCTCCCAGGTCGTAGCAATCAGCCCCAGCATTTT

J gene: TRBJ1-3
CDR3 length: 16
V gene: TRBV9
D gene: TRBD1
clone size: -
CDR3 protein: CASSVGGQGFVNTIYF
CDR3 DNA: TGTGCCAGCAGCGTAGGGGGACAGGGTTTCGTAAACACCATATATTTT

J gene: TRBJ2-3
CDR3 length: 14
V gene: TRBV14
D gene: -
clone size: -
CDR3 protein: CASSRTRTADTQYF
CDR3 DNA: TGTGCCAGCAGCCGGACACGGACAGCAGATACGCAGTATTTT

J gene: TRBJ1-2
CDR3 length: 18
V gene: TRBV19
D gene: TRBD1
clone size: -
CDR3 protein: CASSILWDRGRRVYGYTF
CDR3 DNA: TGTGCCAGTAGTATTCTTTGGGACAGGGGGCGCCGGGTCTATGGCTACACCTTC

J gene: TRBJ2-7
CDR3 length: 12
V gene: TRBV4-1
D gene: -
clone size: -
CDR3 protein: CASSASGDEQYF
CDR3 DNA: TGCGCCAGCAGCGCCAGCGGAGACGAGCAGTACTTC

J gene: TRBJ2-2
CDR3 length: 17
V gene: TRBV4-3
D gene: -
clone size: -
CDR3 protein: CASSQDRAGAFSGELFF
CDR3 DNA: TGCGCCAGCAGCCAAGATCGGGCAGGGGCCTTTTCCGGGGAGCTGTTTTTT

J gene: TRBJ2-2
CDR3 length: 17
V gene: TRBV4-3
D gene: TRBD2
clone size: -
CDR3 protein: CASSPLAGGVGTGELFF
CDR3 DNA: TGCGCCAGCAGCCCACTAGCGGGAGGGGTTGGGACCGGGGAGCTGTTTTTT

J gene: TRBJ2-7
CDR3 length: 15
V gene: TRBV7-2
D gene: TRBD2
clone size: -
CDR3 protein: CASSDGTSGLYEQYF
CDR3 DNA: TGTGCCAGCAGCGACGGGACTAGCGGGCTTTACGAGCAGTACTTC

J gene: TRBJ2-1
CDR3 length: 15
V gene: TRBV5-1
D gene: -
clone size: -
CDR3 protein: CASSLAQGAYNEQFF
CDR3 DNA: TGCGCCAGCAGCTTGGCACAAGGGGCCTACAATGAGCAGTTCTTC

J gene: TRBJ1-2
CDR3 length: 17
V gene: TRBV3-1/TRBV3-2
D gene: -
clone size: -
CDR3 protein: CASSQDPATGLGNGYTF
CDR3 DNA: TGTGCCAGCAGCCAAGATCCAGCGACAGGTTTGGGAAATGGCTACACCTTC

J gene: TRBJ2-4
CDR3 length: 14
V gene: TRBV7-2
D gene: TRBD1
clone size: once
CDR3 protein: CASSSRGRGNIQYF
CDR3 DNA: TGTGCCAGCAGCTCTCGGGGCAGGGGGAACATTCAGTACTTC

J gene: TRBJ1-2
CDR3 length: 13
V gene: TRBV6-5
D gene: TRBD1
clone size: -
CDR3 protein: CASRSTGNYGYTF
CDR3 DNA: TGTGCCAGCAGGTCGACAGGGAACTATGGCTACACCTTC

J gene: TRBJ2-5
CDR3 length: 16
V gene: TRBV5-1
D gene: -
clone size: -
CDR3 protein: CASSPAPPGQGETQYF
CDR3 DNA: TGCGCCAGCAGCCCGGCCCCCCCCGGGCAGGGGGAGACCCAGTACTTC